What follows describes a single T cell receptor (beta chain). The record originates from a study of blood T cell repertoires in COVID-19. The wider study: Specimens from acute and convalescent COVID-19 originated in the United States, Italy and Spain. PBMCs, B-cell-depleted T cells, or T cells provided the cDNA or gDNA that made up the material.

The authors' processing: The authors estimated nucleated cell counts from reference gene primer amplification. The data were produced by immunoSEQ multiplex PCR, yet TCRdb's version contains in-frame clones alone and is incomplete. V and J calls and clone size are as listed in that table; D and trimming were resolved from the DNA. This sample has roughly 68,000 clones, with 80% to 90% found just once. The Seattle site enrolled patients during active infection and followed them longitudinally. V lost 3 bases to trimming and J lost 2 bases, with 5 bases between them. Germline values: CDR1 MNHEY, CDR2 SVGEGT. The CDR3 sequence is 13 residues long.

The chain links TRBV6-2 or TRBV6-3 to TRBJ1-5; D call uncertain. Source material: peripheral blood. The receptor's source is a woman aged 55 to 70 with COVID-19, enrolled during active disease. The CDR3 is CASSYIGNQPQHF. The CDR3 DNA sequence: TGTGCCAGCAGTTATATCGGCAATCAGCCCCAGCATTTT.